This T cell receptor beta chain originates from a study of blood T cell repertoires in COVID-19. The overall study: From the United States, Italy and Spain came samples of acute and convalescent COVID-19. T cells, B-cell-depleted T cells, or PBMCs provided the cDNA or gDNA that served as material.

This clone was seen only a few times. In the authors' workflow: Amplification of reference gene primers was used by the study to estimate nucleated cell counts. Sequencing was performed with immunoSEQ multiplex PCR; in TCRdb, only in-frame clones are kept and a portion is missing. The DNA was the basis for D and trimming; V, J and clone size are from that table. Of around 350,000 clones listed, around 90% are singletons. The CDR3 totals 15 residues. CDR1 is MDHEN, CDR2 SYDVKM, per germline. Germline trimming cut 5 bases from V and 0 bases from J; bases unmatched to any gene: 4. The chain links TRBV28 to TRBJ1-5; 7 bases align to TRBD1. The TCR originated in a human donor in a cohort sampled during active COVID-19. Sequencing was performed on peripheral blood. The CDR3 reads CASSPTGDSNQPQHF. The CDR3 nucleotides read TGTGCCAGCAGTCCCACAGGGGATAGCAATCAGCCCCAGCATTTT.